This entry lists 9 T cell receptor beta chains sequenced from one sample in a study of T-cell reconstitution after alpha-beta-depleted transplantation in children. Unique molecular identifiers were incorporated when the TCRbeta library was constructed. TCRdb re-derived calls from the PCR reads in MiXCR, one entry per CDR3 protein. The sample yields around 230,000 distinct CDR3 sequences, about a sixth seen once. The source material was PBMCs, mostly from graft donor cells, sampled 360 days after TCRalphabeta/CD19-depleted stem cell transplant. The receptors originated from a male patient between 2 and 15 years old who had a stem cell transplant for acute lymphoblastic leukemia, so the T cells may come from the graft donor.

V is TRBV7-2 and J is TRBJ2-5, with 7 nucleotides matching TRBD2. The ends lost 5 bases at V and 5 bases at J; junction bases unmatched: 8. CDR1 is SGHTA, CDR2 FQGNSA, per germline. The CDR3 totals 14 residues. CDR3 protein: CASSQSLGGETQYF. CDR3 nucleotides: TGTGCCAGCAGCCAGAGTTTGGGGGGGGAGACCCAGTACTTC.

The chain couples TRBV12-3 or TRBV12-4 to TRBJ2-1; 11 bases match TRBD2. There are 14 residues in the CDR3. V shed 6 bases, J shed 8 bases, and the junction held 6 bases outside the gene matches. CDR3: CASSPTSGGDEQFF. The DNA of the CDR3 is TGTGCCAGCAGCCCCACTAGCGGGGGCGATGAGCAGTTCTTC.

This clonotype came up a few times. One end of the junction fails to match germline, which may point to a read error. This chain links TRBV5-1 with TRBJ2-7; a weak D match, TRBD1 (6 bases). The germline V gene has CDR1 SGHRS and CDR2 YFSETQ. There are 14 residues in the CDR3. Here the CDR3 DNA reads TGCGCCAGCAGGTTGGACAGTGTCACCTACGAGCAGTACTTC. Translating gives CASRLDSVTYEQYF.

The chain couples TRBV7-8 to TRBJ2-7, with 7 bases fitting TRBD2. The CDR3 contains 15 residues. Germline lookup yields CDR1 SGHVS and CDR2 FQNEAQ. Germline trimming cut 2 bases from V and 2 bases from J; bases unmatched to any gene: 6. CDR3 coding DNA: TGTGCCAGCAGCTTAAGTTGGGACTATGCCTACGAGCAGTACTTC. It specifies CASSLSWDYAYEQYF.

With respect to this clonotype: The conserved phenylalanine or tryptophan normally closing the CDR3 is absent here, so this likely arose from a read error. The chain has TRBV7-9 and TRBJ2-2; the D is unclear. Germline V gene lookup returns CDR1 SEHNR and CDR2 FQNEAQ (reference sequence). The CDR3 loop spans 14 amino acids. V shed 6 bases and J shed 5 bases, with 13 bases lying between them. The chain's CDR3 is CASRPPGFTGELFV. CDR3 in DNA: TGTGCCAGCAGACCACCCGGGTTTACCGGGGAGCTGTTTGTT.

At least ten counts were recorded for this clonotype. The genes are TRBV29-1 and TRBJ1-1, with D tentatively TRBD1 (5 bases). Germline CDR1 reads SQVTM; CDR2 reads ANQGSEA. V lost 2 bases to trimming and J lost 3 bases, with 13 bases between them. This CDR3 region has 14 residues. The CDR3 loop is CSVEPQGVYTEAFF. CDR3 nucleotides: TGCAGCGTTGAACCTCAAGGGGTTTACACTGAAGCTTTCTTT.

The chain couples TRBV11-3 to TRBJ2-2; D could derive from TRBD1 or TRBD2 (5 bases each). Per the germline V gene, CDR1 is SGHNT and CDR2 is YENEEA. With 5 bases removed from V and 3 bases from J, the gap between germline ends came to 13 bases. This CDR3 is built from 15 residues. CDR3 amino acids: CASSPRDHYTGELFF. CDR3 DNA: TGTGCCAGCAGCCCCCGGGACCACTACACCGGGGAGCTGTTTTTT. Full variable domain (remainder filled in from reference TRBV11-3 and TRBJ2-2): EAGVVQSPRYKIIEKKQPVAFWCNPISGHNTLYWYLQNLGQGPELLIRYENEEAVDDSQLPKDRFSAERLKGVDSTLKIQPAELGDSAVYLCASSPRDHYTGELFFGEGSRLTVL.

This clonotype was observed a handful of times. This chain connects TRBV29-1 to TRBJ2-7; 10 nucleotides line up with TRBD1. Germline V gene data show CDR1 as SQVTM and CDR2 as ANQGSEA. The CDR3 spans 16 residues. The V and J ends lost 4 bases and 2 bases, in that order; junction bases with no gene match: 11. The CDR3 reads CSVGSHSGTGAYEQYF. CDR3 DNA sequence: TGCAGCGTTGGTTCTCACTCCGGGACAGGGGCCTACGAGCAGTACTTC.

CDR3: CASSLVRDRGVFNEKLFF. Here the CDR3 DNA reads TGTGCCAGCAGTTTAGTCCGGGACAGGGGGGTCTTTAATGAAAAACTGTTTTTT. This chain uses TRBV12-3 or TRBV12-4 with TRBJ1-4; 11 bases match TRBD1. The CDR3 covers 18 residues. J gave up 4 bases and V 1 base, and 8 bases lay outside the gene matches.